Each of the 5 T cell receptor beta chains below was sequenced from the same sample in a study of control samples from healthy donors and cancer patients. Sequenced by immunoSEQ multiplex PCR; TCRdb stores in-frame clones only, minus some. The sample yields 150,000 to 190,000 clones, roughly 93% seen once. The specimen sequenced was blood. The receptors shown here come from a man aged 50-60 years in good health.

The V call is TRBV24-1, the J call TRBJ1-5, with D unclear. V lost 4 bases to trimming and J lost 4 bases, with 4 bases between them. Germline assignment: CDR1 KGHDR and CDR2 SFDVKD. The CDR3 runs 12 residues. The CDR3 here is CATSEQNQPQHF. The CDR3, as DNA: TGTGCCACCAGTGAACAGAATCAGCCCCAGCATTTT.

This rearrangement joins TRBV16 to TRBJ2-7, with a weak D call TRBD1 (5 bases). This CDR3 has 14 residues. Germline CDR1 and CDR2: KGHSY and FQNENV. V dropped 4 bases and J dropped 4 bases, with 14 bases sitting between them. CDR3 protein: CASSRGSPRYEQYF. The DNA of the CDR3 is TGTGCCAGCAGCCGGGGCTCTCCCAGATACGAGCAGTACTTC.

The chain links TRBV29-1 to TRBJ2-3, with 7 bases lining up with TRBD1. V lost 5 bases, J lost 2 bases, and 10 bases stayed unmatched. The CDR3 has 15 residues. Germline CDR1 reads SQVTM; CDR2 reads ANQGSEA. For the CDR3, the DNA is TGCAGCGTTCGCCGACAGGGATTACACACAGATACGCAGTATTTT. Amino acid sequence: CSVRRQGLHTDTQYF.

Here the CDR3 DNA reads TGTGCCAGCAGCTTAGGGGTGGGCAGAGCGACCGGGGAGCTGTTTTTT. Translated, it gives CASSLGVGRATGELFF. The gene calls are TRBV7-9 and TRBJ2-2; no definite D call. V was pared by 1 base and J by 5 bases, with 14 bases between. Germline V gives CDR1 SEHNR, CDR2 FQNEAQ (reference sequence). The CDR3 runs 16 residues.

The count of this clone is one. The chain links TRBV4-2 to TRBJ2-1; D is ambiguous. This CDR3 region has 14 residues. Germline V gene data show CDR1 as LGHNA and CDR2 as YNFKEQ. Trimming removed 6 bases at V and 4 bases at J, with 13 bases between. In nucleotides, the CDR3 is TGTGCCAGCAGTGACGACCTGCTATACAATGAGCAGTTCTTC. Amino acids: CASSDDLLYNEQFF.